This passage covers 22 T cell receptor beta chains from one sample sequenced in a study of T cell responses to AZD1222 COVID-19 vaccine. Sequenced by immunoSEQ multiplex PCR; TCRdb stores in-frame clones only, minus some. The profile shows roughly 80,000 clones, approximately 86% of them singletons. The material was peripheral blood, obtained on day 0 of MenACWY control vaccination. These receptors were collected from an adult in good health.

A single count supports this clone. This chain joins TRBV28 and TRBJ1-4; weak D call: TRBD1 (6 bases). Trimming stripped 8 bases from V and 1 base from J, with 8 bases between. Germline lookup yields CDR1 MDHEN and CDR2 SYDVKM. The CDR3 loop spans 13 amino acids. In nucleotides, the CDR3 is TGTGCCAGCGTAGGGGGAACTAATGAAAAACTGTTTTTT. Translating gives CASVGGTNEKLFF.

J is TRBJ2-5 and V is TRBV5-1, with D tentatively TRBD1 or TRBD2 (5 bases each). This CDR3 region has 15 residues. V was pared by 0 bases and J by 3 bases, with 12 bases between. Germline lookup yields CDR1 SGHRS and CDR2 YFSETQ. CDR3 amino acids: CASSLGGVWEETQYF. CDR3 nucleotide sequence: TGCGCCAGCAGCTTGGGAGGGGTCTGGGAAGAGACCCAGTACTTC.

The rearrangement links TRBV4-3 to TRBJ2-1, with TRBD1 matching over 7 bases. Germline CDR1 is LGHNA and CDR2 is YSLEER. This CDR3 has 16 amino acids. J was trimmed by 2 bases and V by 0 bases; bases with no gene match: 4. DNA of the CDR3: TGCGCCAGCAGCCAAGAGGGTACAGGGGCCTACAATGAGCAGTTCTTC. This encodes CASSQEGTGAYNEQFF.

This sequence joins TRBV9 and TRBJ2-4, with D possibly being TRBD1 or TRBD2 (5 bases each). The CDR3 contains 16 residues. V was clipped by 4 bases and J by 1 base, with 15 bases between them. Germline V lookup: CDR1 SGDLS, CDR2 YYNGEE. CDR3 in amino acids: CASSRGTERAKNIQYF. The CDR3 nucleotides read TGTGCCAGCAGCAGAGGGACGGAGAGGGCCAAAAACATTCAGTACTTC.

The chain has TRBV18 and TRBJ1-1; D not resolved. The V end lost 1 base, the J end lost 10 bases, and 10 bases lay between the germline ends. CDR1 and CDR2 from the germline V gene are KGHSH and LQKENI. The CDR3 has 12 amino acids. CDR3 sequence: CASSPQKGAAFF. DNA for the CDR3: TGTGCCAGCTCACCACAAAAGGGTGCAGCTTTCTTT. Filled out from reference TRBV18 and TRBJ1-1, the complete variable domain reads NAGVMQNPRHLVRRRGQEARLRCSPMKGHSHVYWYRQLPEEGLKFMVYLQKENIIDESGMPKERFSAEFPKEGPSILRIQQVVRGDSAAYFCASSPQKGAAFFGQGTRLTVV.

The chain joins TRBV6-2 or TRBV6-3 to TRBJ2-7; TRBD1 agrees at 8 bases. V was clipped by 4 bases and J by 4 bases; unmatched bases: 15. The CDR3 runs to 17 residues. Germline V lookup: CDR1 MNHEY, CDR2 SVGEGT. The CDR3 loop reads CASSFRRTGNPYYEQYF. The DNA of the CDR3 is TGTGCCAGCAGTTTCCGAAGGACAGGGAATCCATATTACGAGCAGTACTTC.

The chain recombines TRBV30 with TRBJ1-1; unclear D gene. V gave up 3 bases and J gave up 4 bases, with 9 bases separating them. This CDR3 has 12 residues. Germline V gene lookup returns CDR1 GTSNPN and CDR2 SVGIG (reference sequence). CDR3 amino acids: CAWRPWGTEAFF. The CDR3 DNA sequence: TGTGCCTGGAGACCTTGGGGCACTGAAGCTTTCTTT.

This chain links TRBV5-6 with TRBJ1-3, with TRBD1 as a possible D gene (6 bases). The CDR3 extends over 17 amino acids. V was clipped by 0 bases and J by 3 bases, with 16 bases between them. Germline CDR1 and CDR2: SGHDT and YYEEEE. CDR3 sequence (DNA): TGTGCCAGCAGCTTGGGACAGGACCTTCAGCTTGGAAACACCATATATTTT. Its protein is CASSLGQDLQLGNTIYF.

V usage is TRBV9 and J usage is TRBJ2-3; 9 bases line up with TRBD2. The J segment lost 1 base and the V segment lost 0 bases, leaving 0 bases of the junction unmatched. CDR1 is SGDLS and CDR2 is YYNGEE in the germline V gene. The CDR3 consists of 15 residues. DNA for the CDR3: TGTGCCAGCAGCGTAGCTAGCGGGGGCACAGATACGCAGTATTTT. Amino acids: CASSVASGGTDTQYF.

This clone was picked up one time. The sample has other DNA sequences that encode this CDR3 too. This rearrangement joins TRBV3-1 (or the pseudogene TRBV3-2) to TRBJ1-3; no clear D. CDR3 size: 14 residues. V lost 5 bases and J 0 bases, leaving 8 bases between the germline ends. Germline V gene data show CDR1 as LGHDT and CDR2 as YNNKEL (reference sequence). This chain's CDR3 is CASSLTDSGNTIYF. In DNA, the CDR3 is TGTGCCAGCAGCTTGACGGACTCTGGAAACACCATATATTTT.

The rearrangement uses TRBV9 and TRBJ1-1; D is undetermined. Germline V gene data show CDR1 as SGDLS and CDR2 as YYNGEE. The V and J ends lost 3 bases and 1 base respectively, with 7 bases between them. The CDR3 totals 13 residues. CDR3 region: CASSEQPNTEAFF. The CDR3 bases are TGTGCCAGCAGCGAGCAACCGAACACTGAAGCTTTCTTT.

This clone was counted only a few times. The rearrangement links TRBV7-9 to TRBJ2-1, with TRBD2 identical over 9 bases. Unmatched junction bases numbered 0, after V lost 2 bases and J lost 10 bases. The CDR3 consists of 12 residues. In germline, CDR1 is SEHNR, CDR2 FQNEAQ (reference sequence). CDR3 amino acids: CASSLTSGEQFF. The CDR3 nucleotides read TGTGCCAGCAGCTTAACTAGCGGGGAGCAGTTCTTC. Full variable domain (missing parts from reference TRBV7-9 and TRBJ2-1): DTGVSQNPRHKITKRGQNVTFRCDPISEHNRLYWYRQTLGQGPEFLTYFQNEAQLEKSRLLSDRFSAERPKGSFSTLEIQRTEQGDSAMYLCASSLTSGEQFFGPGTRLTVL.

This sequence joins TRBV5-1 and TRBJ1-1; weak D call: TRBD1 (6 bases). CDR3 length: 14 residues. V lost 2 bases and J lost 0, with 8 bases in between. Germline values: CDR1 SGHRS, CDR2 YFSETQ. DNA of the CDR3: TGCGCCAGCAGCTTTACAGGGATGAACACTGAAGCTTTCTTT. It is translated as CASSFTGMNTEAFF.

CDR3 sequence: CASSPGTGAHGYTF. CDR3 coding DNA: TGCGCCAGCAGCCCCGGGACAGGGGCACACGGCTACACCTTC. The chain joins TRBV5-1 to TRBJ1-2; TRBD1 aligns across 10 bases. Trimming at V came to 4 bases and at J to 8 bases, leaving 8 bases not matched to a gene. Germline CDR1 and CDR2: SGHRS and YFSETQ. The CDR3 contains 14 residues.

The J gene is TRBJ1-5, the V gene TRBV2; the D gene is possibly TRBD1 (5 bases). V lost 7 bases to trimming and J lost 6 bases, with 19 bases between them. CDR1 and CDR2 from the germline V gene are SNHLY and FYNNEI. This CDR3 is built from 15 residues. This CDR3 reads CASTALEGTRQPQHF. The CDR3 region has the DNA TGTGCCAGCACCGCTTTGGAAGGGACCCGTCAGCCCCAGCATTTT.

V gene TRBV28 combines with J gene TRBJ2-3; D tentatively reads TRBD1 or TRBD2 (5 bases each). CDR1 and CDR2 from the germline V gene are MDHEN and SYDVKM. This CDR3 spans 16 amino acids. V was clipped by 6 bases and J by 2 bases, with 18 bases between them. CDR3 in amino acids: CASSPRDGTPTDTQYF. CDR3 coding DNA: TGTGCCAGCAGCCCAAGGGACGGAACCCCCACAGATACGCAGTATTTT.

This clone was seen a few times. The chain is built from TRBV7-9 and TRBJ2-7; no clear D. Trimming cost V 1 base and J 6 bases, with 7 bases left between them. The CDR3 runs to 12 residues. Per germline, CDR1 SEHNR and CDR2 FQNEAQ (reference sequence). Here the CDR3 reads CASSLVLGEQYF. The DNA of the CDR3 is TGTGCCAGCAGCTTAGTTTTGGGCGAGCAGTACTTC.

This clone was recorded once. The V gene is TRBV9, the J gene TRBJ2-5; no clear D. The CDR3 consists of 13 residues. V gave up 4 bases and J gave up 3 bases, with 10 bases separating them. Per germline, CDR1 SGDLS and CDR2 YYNGEE. CDR3 sequence (DNA): TGTGCCAGCAGCCAAGGGCAGGAAGAGACCCAGTACTTC. Its protein product is CASSQGQEETQYF.

The genes are TRBV3-1 (or the pseudogene TRBV3-2) and TRBJ2-5, with TRBD2 identical over 8 bases. This CDR3 has 15 residues. V was clipped by 4 bases and J by 4 bases; unmatched bases: 8. Germline V gene data show CDR1 as LGHDT and CDR2 as YNNKEL (reference sequence). The CDR3 reads CASSPYGGVVETQYF. The CDR3, as DNA: TGTGCCAGCAGCCCTTACGGGGGGGTCGTAGAGACCCAGTACTTC.

The rearrangement uses TRBV12-3 or TRBV12-4 and TRBJ1-1; TRBD1 agrees at 7 bases. This CDR3 is 13 amino acids long. J gave up 4 bases and V 6 bases, and 5 bases lay outside the gene matches. In nucleotides, the CDR3 is TGTGCCAGCAGATGGGACAGCGGCACTGAAGCTTTCTTT. Translating it yields CASRWDSGTEAFF.

The DNA of the CDR3 is TGTGCCAGCAGCTTAAAAAAGGGCAGAGACAGCTCTGGGGCCAACGTCCTGACTTTC. It translates to CASSLKKGRDSSGANVLTF. V usage is TRBV11-2 and J usage is TRBJ2-6; D is perhaps TRBD1 (5 bases). The germline V and J ends were trimmed by 2 bases and 0 bases, with 17 bases remaining between them. The germline V gene encodes CDR1 SGHAT and CDR2 FQNNGV. CDR3 length equals 19 residues.

This clone was seen a single time. The J gene is TRBJ2-5, the V gene TRBV4-3; TRBD1 agrees at 7 bases. V lost 1 base, J lost 4 bases, and 12 bases stayed unmatched. This CDR3 is 17 amino acids long. Germline V gene lookup returns CDR1 LGHNA and CDR2 YSLEER. CDR3 protein: CASSQVSDRESPETQYF. The CDR3 nucleotides are TGCGCCAGCAGCCAAGTGTCAGACAGGGAAAGTCCAGAGACCCAGTACTTC.